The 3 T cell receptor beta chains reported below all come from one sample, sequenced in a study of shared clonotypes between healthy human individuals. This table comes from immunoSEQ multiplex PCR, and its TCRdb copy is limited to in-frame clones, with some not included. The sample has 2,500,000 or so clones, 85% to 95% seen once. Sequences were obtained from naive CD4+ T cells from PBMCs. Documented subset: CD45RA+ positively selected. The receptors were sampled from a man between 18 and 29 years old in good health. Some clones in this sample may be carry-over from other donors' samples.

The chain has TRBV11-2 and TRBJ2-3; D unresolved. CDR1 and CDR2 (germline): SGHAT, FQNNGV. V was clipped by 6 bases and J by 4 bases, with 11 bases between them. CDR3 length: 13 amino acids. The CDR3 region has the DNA TGTGCCAGCAGTAGAGACTCTCCAGATACGCAGTATTTT. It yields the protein CASSRDSPDTQYF.

The CDR3 loop reads CASSHETSIHKNEQYF. In DNA form, the CDR3 reads TGCGCCAGCAGCCACGAAACTAGTATCCATAAAAACGAGCAGTACTTC. The chain uses TRBV4-3 and TRBJ2-7; possibly TRBD2 for D (5 bases). The CDR3 is made up of 16 amino acids. Germline loops: CDR1 LGHNA, CDR2 YSLEER. The V gene lost 3 bases and the J gene lost 5 bases, with 20 bases spanning the gap.

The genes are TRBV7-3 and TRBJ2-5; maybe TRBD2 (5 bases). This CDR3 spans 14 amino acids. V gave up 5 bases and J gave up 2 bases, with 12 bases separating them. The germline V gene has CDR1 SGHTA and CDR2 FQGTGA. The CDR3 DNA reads TGTGCCAGCAGCCCCTATGGGAGACAAGAGACCCAGTACTTC. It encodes CASSPYGRQETQYF.